This TCR beta chain was sequenced for a study of response to subunit inactivated influenza vaccine. Study observations and caveats: Each seasonal flu vaccination may recruit only limited new T cells, authors suggested.

This clonotype has a handful of counts. Its antigen is undetermined. There are 15 residues in the CDR3. Germline V CDR1 and CDR2: LGHNA, YSLEER. Trimming removed 0 bases at V and 5 bases at J, with 12 bases between. TCRdb recomputed calls from the RT-PCR reads with MiXCR, one row per CDR3 protein. The sample has roughly 670,000 distinct CDR3 sequences, about 15% seen once. The receptor comes from a man between 50 and 59 years old who received an inactivated influenza vaccine. The chain uses TRBV4-3 and TRBJ2-3, with D possibly matching TRBD1 (6 bases). Sequenced here: PBMCs from blood, sampled 14 days before vaccination. The CDR3 bases are TGCGCCAGCAGCCAAGATCCCCAGGGGATAGATACGCAGTATTTT. Protein: CASSQDPQGIDTQYF.